Listed below are T cell receptor beta chains from one sample, sequenced in a study of cytomegalovirus exposure and HLA in healthy donors. Assay: immunoSEQ multiplex PCR; the TCRdb copy retains only in-frame clones and omits some. The table shows roughly 130,000 clones, with 85% to 90% occurring only once. Sequencing was performed on PBMCs. The origin of the receptors is a man aged 25-45 years in good health and CMV-seronegative. Both conserved end residues are part of each CDR3. D genes are given only for firm matches. A row's size may be missing; if present it is once, few, many or a size class.

clone_size,j_call,v_call,d_call,cdr3_aa,cdr3_nt
once,TRBJ2-5,TRBV5-1,.,CASSFERETQYF,TGCGCCAGCAGCTTTGAGAGAGAGACCCAGTACTTC
.,TRBJ1-1,TRBV5-1,.,CASSLTQGMNTEAFF,TGCGCCAGCAGCTTAACACAGGGTATGAACACTGAAGCTTTCTTT
.,TRBJ2-3,TRBV12-5,TRBD2,CASATTSGRDTQYF,TGTGCTAGTGCCACGACTAGCGGGAGGGATACGCAGTATTTT
.,TRBJ2-2,TRBV27,.,CASSLTGTTGELFF,TGTGCCAGCAGTTTAACGGGAACCACCGGGGAGCTGTTTTTT
.,TRBJ1-2,TRBV27,.,CASRGTDSNYGYTF,TGTGCCAGCCGCGGGACGGACTCTAACTATGGCTACACCTTC
once,TRBJ2-1,TRBV6-6,TRBD1,CASSYRTGIVNEQFF,TGTGCCAGCAGTTACCGGACAGGGATTGTGAATGAGCAGTTCTTC
.,TRBJ2-5,TRBV9,.,CASTRTPGGTETQYF,TGTGCCAGCACCCGCACGCCGGGGGGCACAGAGACCCAGTACTTC
.,TRBJ1-4,TRBV19,TRBD1,CASSTIDRAEKLFF,TGTGCCAGTAGTACAATAGACAGGGCGGAAAAACTGTTTTTT
.,TRBJ1-2,TRBV29-1,.,CSVESAGFYGYTF,TGCAGCGTTGAGTCAGCGGGATTCTATGGCTACACCTTC
.,TRBJ1-2,TRBV30,.,CASNVADSPYGYTF,TGTGCCTCCAATGTGGCCGACAGCCCCTATGGCTACACCTTC
few,TRBJ1-1,TRBV5-1,.,CASSLVYSGRGDTEAFF,TGCGCCAGCAGCTTGGTCTATTCGGGCAGGGGAGACACTGAAGCTTTCTTT
.,TRBJ2-1,TRBV5-1,.,CASSLGASNSYNEQFF,TGCGCCAGCAGCTTGGGAGCCTCAAACTCCTACAATGAGCAGTTCTTC
.,TRBJ2-1,TRBV11-2,.,CASSRSDEQFF,TGTGCCAGCAGCCGTTCGGATGAGCAGTTCTTC
.,TRBJ2-7,TRBV5-4,TRBD1,CASSDRDRGSYEQYF,TGTGCCAGCAGCGACCGGGACAGGGGATCCTACGAGCAGTACTTC
.,TRBJ2-1,TRBV25-1,TRBD1,CASSESDETGRNEQFF,TGTGCCAGCAGTGAATCCGACGAGACAGGGAGAAATGAGCAGTTCTTC
.,TRBJ1-3,TRBV5-6,.,CASSLGRASSGNTIYF,TGTGCCAGCAGCTTGGGGCGGGCGTCCTCTGGAAACACCATATATTTT
.,TRBJ2-7,TRBV7-9,.,CASSLSREQYF,TGTGCCAGCAGCCTAAGTCGGGAGCAGTACTTC
once,TRBJ2-3,TRBV5-1,.,CASSLGTSTDTQYF,TGCGCCAGCAGCTTGGGCACTAGCACAGATACGCAGTATTTT
.,TRBJ2-5,TRBV18,.,CASSPAEETQYF,TGTGCCAGCTCACCGGCGGAAGAGACCCAGTACTTC
.,TRBJ2-1,TRBV12-5,TRBD2,CASGHPGTRAREQFF,TGTGCTAGTGGACACCCCGGGACTAGGGCTCGGGAGCAGTTCTTC
.,TRBJ2-7,TRBV4-1,.,CASSQDLEQYF,TGCGCCAGCAGCCAAGACCTTGAGCAGTACTTC
.,TRBJ2-3,TRBV5-1,TRBD2,CASSLEAGGRPDTQYF,TGCGCCAGCAGCTTGGAGGCGGGAGGGCGACCAGATACGCAGTATTTT
.,TRBJ2-7,TRBV5-1,.,CASSLSGTYEQYF,TGCGCCAGCAGCTTGTCAGGGACCTACGAGCAGTACTTC
.,TRBJ2-3,TRBV6-4,.,CASSDGATDTQYF,TGTGCCAGCAGTGACGGGGCGACAGATACGCAGTATTTT
.,TRBJ2-2,TRBV5-1,TRBD2,CASTLIAGGGTGELFF,TGCGCCAGCACCCTCATAGCGGGAGGTGGTACCGGGGAGCTGTTTTTT
.,TRBJ2-2,TRBV2,TRBD2,CASSVLAGGYTGELFF,TGTGCCAGCAGTGTCCTAGCGGGAGGATACACCGGGGAGCTGTTTTTT
.,TRBJ2-1,TRBV19,.,CASGIANNEQFF,TGTGCCTCCGGGATAGCGAACAATGAGCAGTTCTTC
.,TRBJ1-4,TRBV15,TRBD1,CATQGEGEKLFF,TGTGCCACACAGGGGGAGGGCGAAAAACTGTTTTTT
.,TRBJ1-2,TRBV15,TRBD1,CATSEGTGQGGYTF,TGTGCCACCAGCGAAGGGACAGGGCAGGGGGGCTACACCTTC
.,TRBJ2-3,TRBV29-1,.,CSAPSGKGTDTQYF,TGCAGCGCCCCAAGCGGAAAAGGCACAGATACGCAGTATTTT
.,TRBJ2-2,TRBV27,TRBD1,CASSTIDRGRGGELFF,TGTGCCAGCAGTACGATCGACAGGGGGCGAGGCGGGGAGCTGTTTTTT